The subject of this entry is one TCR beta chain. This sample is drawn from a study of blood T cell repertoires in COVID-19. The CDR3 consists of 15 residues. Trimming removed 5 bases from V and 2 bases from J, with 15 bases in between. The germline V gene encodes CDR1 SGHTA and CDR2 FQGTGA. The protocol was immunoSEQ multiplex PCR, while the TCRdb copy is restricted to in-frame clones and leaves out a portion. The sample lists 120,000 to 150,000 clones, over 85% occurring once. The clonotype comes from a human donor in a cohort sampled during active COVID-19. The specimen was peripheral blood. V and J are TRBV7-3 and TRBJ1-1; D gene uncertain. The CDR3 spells CASSRPRVSNTEAFF. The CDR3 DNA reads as TGTGCCAGCAGCCGCCCTCGTGTCAGTAACACTGAAGCTTTCTTT.